This record looks at one T cell receptor (beta chain) sequence and its context. Its antigen is as yet unknown. Sampled blood was obtained at baseline, cycle 4 day 1, and cycle 7 day 1. This entry is derived from a study of OX40 agonist ivuxolimab in advanced cancers. Study observations and caveats: Partial responders treated at 0.1-3.0 mg/kg exhibited clonal expansion among the lowest measured. Part of the nonresponder group also had normalized T-cell clonal expansion that was low.

The assay was immunoSEQ multiplex PCR, and TCRdb's table has in-frame clones only and misses some. The sample contains about 100,000 clones, approximately 90% of which appear only once. Per the germline V gene, CDR1 is LGHNA and CDR2 is YSLEER. Trimming removed 0 bases from V and 5 bases from J; junction bases left unmatched: 6. This CDR3 is built from 15 residues. The receptor was isolated from an adult with an advanced solid tumor such as melanoma, head and neck, liver or kidney cancer. The sequenced sample was CD4+ or CD8+ T cells sorted from blood, obtained in a trial of the OX40 agonist ivuxolimab. The rearrangement links TRBV4-3 to TRBJ1-2; TRBD1 aligns across 7 bases. The CDR3 nucleotides read TGCGCCAGCAGCCAAGAGCCGACAGGGAGGTATGGCTACACCTTC. This encodes CASSQEPTGRYGYTF.